The source of this T cell receptor (beta chain) is a study of CD8+ T cells in alopecia areata. The wider study: Each day, treated patients took oral tofacitinib twice, at 5 to 10 mg per dose. Study findings and constraints: Scalp sample sequencing also detects resident alphabeta T cells of normal skin. Normal scalp showed lower clonality than lesional scalp, especially alopecia totalis/universalis.

To note about this clone: The antigen is not known.

Isolation of CD4+ and CD8+ T cells from PBMCs was achieved by sorting. Extracted RNA was reverse transcribed, and the resulting cDNA served as sequencing template. Profiling relied on immunoSEQ multiplex PCR, and the TCRdb table lists in-frame clones only, not all of them. The sample consists of about 150,000 clones, roughly 61% of them appearing once. Per germline, CDR1 SEHNR and CDR2 FQNEAQ (reference sequence). Deletions cut 5 bases from V and 8 bases from J, with 18 bases between. The CDR3 covers 14 residues. The source of this sequence is a human donor with alopecia areata. The chain is built from TRBV7-9 and TRBJ1-2, with D tentatively TRBD1 (5 bases). This sample comprised CD4+ T cells sorted from blood, obtained at week 0. CDR3 bases: TGTGCCAGCAGCGGAGACAGCGATCGAGGCGGCTACACCTTC. This gives the protein CASSGDSDRGGYTF.